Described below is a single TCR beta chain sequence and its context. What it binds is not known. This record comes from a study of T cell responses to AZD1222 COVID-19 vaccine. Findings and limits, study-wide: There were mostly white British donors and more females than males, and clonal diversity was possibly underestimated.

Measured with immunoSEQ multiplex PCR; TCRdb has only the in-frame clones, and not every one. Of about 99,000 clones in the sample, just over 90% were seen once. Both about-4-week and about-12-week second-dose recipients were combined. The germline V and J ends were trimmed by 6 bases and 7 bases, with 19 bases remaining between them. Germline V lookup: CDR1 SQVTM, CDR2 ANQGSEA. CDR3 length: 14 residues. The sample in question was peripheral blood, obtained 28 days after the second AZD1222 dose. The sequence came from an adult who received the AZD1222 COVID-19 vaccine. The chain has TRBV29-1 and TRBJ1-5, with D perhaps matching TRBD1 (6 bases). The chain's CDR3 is CSVREQGDGQPQHF. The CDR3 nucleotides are TGCAGCGTGAGGGAACAGGGCGACGGACAGCCCCAGCATTTT.